What follows are 2 T cell receptor beta chains derived from one specimen sequenced in a study of OX40 agonist ivuxolimab in advanced cancers. The data were produced by immunoSEQ multiplex PCR, yet TCRdb's version contains in-frame clones alone and is incomplete. The sample lists over 40,000 clones, approximately 87% occurring once. The source material was CD4+ or CD8+ T cells sorted from blood, sampled in a trial of the OX40 agonist ivuxolimab. Source of these receptors: an adult with an advanced solid tumor such as melanoma, head and neck, liver or kidney cancer.

The gene calls are TRBV29-1 and TRBJ2-1, with TRBD1 matching over 7 bases. The CDR3 totals 13 residues. V gave up 7 bases and J gave up 0 bases; unmatched junction bases: 3. Germline lookup yields CDR1 SQVTM and CDR2 ANQGSEA. CDR3 in amino acids: CSARTGSYNEQFF. In DNA form, the CDR3 reads TGCAGCGCTCGGACAGGCTCCTACAATGAGCAGTTCTTC.

This clone was detected only a few times. The chain couples TRBV7-9 to TRBJ2-1, with 9 bases matching TRBD1. The CDR3 loop spans 16 amino acids. CDR1 and CDR2 (germline): SEHNR, FQNEAQ (reference sequence). Trimming removed 5 bases from V and 1 base from J; junction bases left unmatched: 6. Here the CDR3 DNA reads TGTGCCAGCAGCCCAAGACAGGGGGGTTCCTACAATGAGCAGTTCTTC. As protein: CASSPRQGGSYNEQFF.